This TCR beta chain was obtained from a study of blood T cell repertoires in COVID-19 (TCRdb year 2020). About the study as a whole: Samples covering the acute and convalescent phases of COVID-19 were provided by collaborators in the United States, Italy and Spain. Where available, HLA class I and class II types were taken from metadata supplied by the sample provider and were not determined by assay-based typing. The material from the prospective study consisted of cDNA or gDNA derived from T cells, B-cell-depleted T cells, or PBMCs. The sample metadata nearly always contained a de-identified subject ID, COVID-19 status, age in years and sex. The repertoires were released in a freely available public database intended as a resource for research on the immune response to SARS-CoV-2. Subjects who had been exposed to COVID-19, were actively infected with it, or had recovered from it provided the deeply sampled blood TCRbeta repertoires that made up the dataset. The samples were drawn from the first 160 participants of the ongoing ImmuneRACE study and from 1,254 subjects provided by 6 global collaborators. Overall study outcomes, separate from this receptor: How much clinical and demographic metadata was included differed by source and by participant, and the metadata was provided uncurated.

The immunoSEQ Assay, a bias-controlled multiplex PCR, was used to amplify TCRbeta CDR3 regions from genomic DNA. The original pipeline was this. The number of nucleated cells in each sample was estimated by amplification of reference gene primers within the assay. To quantify the absolute abundance of each unique TCRbeta CDR3 rearrangement, sequence reads were collapsed and filtered. For each sample, productive Simpson clonality was calculated as the square root of Simpson's diversity index across productive rearrangements. TCRdb mirrors the immuneACCESS table, restricted to in-frame sequences. Some clones are absent from its copies; in checked studies, under half trace to an unresolved V gene, and the reason for the others is unknown. That table supplies the V and J calls and clone size; D and trimming were determined from the DNA. Across this sample there are about 310,000 clones, with about 89% seen only once. Of the sample, around a tenth is held by the ten largest clones.

V is reduced by 3 bases and J by 4 bases, leaving a spacing of 13 bases between them. The cysteine opens and the phenylalanine closes a CDR3 of 15 amino acids. Only the CDR3 DNA stays, 45 bases, in frame from base 1. In the germline V gene, CDR1 corresponds to MGHDK and CDR2 to SYGVNS. In the prospective study, participants were roughly 18 to 100 years old, resided in about two dozen geographic areas of the United States, and were enrolled through a virtual design. To assign participants to cohorts, the prospective study relied on clinical history that participants themselves reported in a screening survey and a study questionnaire. Recovered participants in ImmuneRACE Cohort 3 were defined as having two consecutive negative NP/OP PCR tests, clearance from a healthcare professional, or resolution of symptoms. Each participant in the prospective study had whole blood, serum and a nasopharyngeal or oropharyngeal swab collected by mobile phlebotomists. Additional blood draws and questionnaires over an approximately 2-month period could optionally be provided by prospective study participants. Before DNA extraction, blood samples from the prospective study were shipped at room temperature or frozen.

Comment on this clone: No antigen is known for it. Base qualities are not recorded, but no much larger clone differs from it by a single base.

This chain is built from TRBV25-1 and TRBJ1-5; the D gene is possibly TRBD1, with 6 bases matching. Source material: PBMCs or T cells enriched from blood (not recorded which). This sequence was found in a woman in her forties who had recovered from COVID-19. The nucleotides read TGTGCCAGCAGTGATCCAGGGGAGGGAAATCAGCCCCAGCATTTT. Its translation reads: CASSDPGEGNQPQHF.